The source of this T cell receptor (beta chain) is a study of ipilimumab plus nivolumab after autologous stem cell transplantation. Germline CDR1 is LGHNA and CDR2 is YNFKEQ. The junction had 4 bases not matched to a gene; V was cut back by 2 bases and J by 0 bases. The CDR3 consists of 15 residues. Repertoires were generated with immunoSEQ multiplex PCR, while TCRdb's copy carries only in-frame clones and drops some. The repertoire holds about 43,000 clones, about 88% seen once, with approximately 0.88% in the top ten. Ipilimumab, 1 mg/kg, started 14 to 28 days after autologous transplant. Through week 26, nivolumab 3 mg/kg IV was given weeks 1, 4, 7, 10, then biweekly.

V and J are TRBV4-2 and TRBJ2-7; 7 bases align to TRBD1. The receptor was isolated from a male donor with multiple myeloma. The sequencing used PBMCs, collected in a trial of ipilimumab plus nivolumab as post-transplant consolidation. CDR3 amino acids: CASSQPGQSSYEQYF. The CDR3 bases are TGTGCCAGCAGCCAACCGGGACAGAGCTCCTACGAGCAGTACTTC.